The T cell receptor beta chain described here comes from a study of cytomegalovirus exposure and HLA in healthy donors. Concerning this clone: The identical CDR3 is also encoded by other nucleotide sequences in the sample.

The CDR3 sequence is 13 residues long. V was clipped by 7 bases and J by 4 bases, with 14 bases between them. Per the germline V gene, CDR1 is MDHEN and CDR2 is SYDVKM. This PCR relied on a set of 60 Vbeta primers and 13 Jbeta primers. Sequencing was performed with immunoSEQ multiplex PCR; in TCRdb, only in-frame clones are kept and a portion is missing. The sample has over 150,000 clones, roughly three quarters seen once. The chain recombines TRBV28 with TRBJ2-7, with a possible D match to TRBD1 (7 bases). The clonotype was recovered from a man aged 55 to 70 in good health and CMV-seronegative. Material for sequencing was PBMCs. DNA for the CDR3: TGTGCCAGCACCCCAGGGGGGCCTTACGAGCAGTACTTC. It is translated as CASTPGGPYEQYF.